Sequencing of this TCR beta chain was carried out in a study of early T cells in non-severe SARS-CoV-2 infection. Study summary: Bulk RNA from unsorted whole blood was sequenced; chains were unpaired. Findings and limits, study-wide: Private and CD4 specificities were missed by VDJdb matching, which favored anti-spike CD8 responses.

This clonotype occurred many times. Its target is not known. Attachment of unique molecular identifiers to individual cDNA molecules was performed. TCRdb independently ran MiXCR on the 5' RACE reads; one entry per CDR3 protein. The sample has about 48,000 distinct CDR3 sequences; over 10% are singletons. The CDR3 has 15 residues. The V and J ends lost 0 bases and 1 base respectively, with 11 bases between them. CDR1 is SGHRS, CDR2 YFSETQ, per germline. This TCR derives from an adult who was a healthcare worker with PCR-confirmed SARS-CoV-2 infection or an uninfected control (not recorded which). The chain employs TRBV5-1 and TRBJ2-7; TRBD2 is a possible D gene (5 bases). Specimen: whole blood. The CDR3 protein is CASSLAGGLSYEQYF. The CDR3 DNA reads TGCGCCAGCAGCTTGGCGGGCGGACTTTCCTACGAGCAGTACTTC.